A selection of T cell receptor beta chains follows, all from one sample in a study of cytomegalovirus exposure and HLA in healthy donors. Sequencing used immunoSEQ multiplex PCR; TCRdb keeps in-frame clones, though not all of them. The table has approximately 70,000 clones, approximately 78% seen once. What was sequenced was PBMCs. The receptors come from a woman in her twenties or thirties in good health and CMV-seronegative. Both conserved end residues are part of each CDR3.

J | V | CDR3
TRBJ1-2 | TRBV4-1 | CASSQDTRDNYGYTF
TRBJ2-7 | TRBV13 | CASSLMSGEAYEQYF
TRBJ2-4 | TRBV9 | CASSETSHDRIIRGKNIQYF
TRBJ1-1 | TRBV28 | CASSFRTGDTEAFF
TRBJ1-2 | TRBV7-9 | CASSLTDSINYGYTF
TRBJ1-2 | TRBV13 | CASSLGWDSYGYTF
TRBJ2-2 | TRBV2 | CASSVGGDLTGELFF
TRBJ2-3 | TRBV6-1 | CAVQFGTSGGDTQYF
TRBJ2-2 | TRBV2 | CASSEAGGLAGFFTGELFF
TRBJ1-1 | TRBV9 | CASSVVTGRDTEAFF
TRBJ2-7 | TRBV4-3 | CASSQEGQGYYEQYF
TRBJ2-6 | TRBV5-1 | CASSFTGNTFSGANVLTF
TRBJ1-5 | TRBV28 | CASSLAGVGNQPQHF
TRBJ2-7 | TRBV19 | CASSPYSMGQVYEQYF
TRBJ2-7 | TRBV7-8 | CASSPETGWSDEQYF
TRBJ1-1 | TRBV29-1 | CSVRKSLTANAEAFF
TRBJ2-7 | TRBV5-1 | CASSPDRVYEQYF
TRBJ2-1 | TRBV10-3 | CAISLAGDYNEQFF
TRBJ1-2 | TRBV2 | CASTEQGLDYGYTF
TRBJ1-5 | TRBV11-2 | CASSLDVVNQPQHF
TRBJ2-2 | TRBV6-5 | CASSYSSGAGELFF
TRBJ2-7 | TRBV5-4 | CASSLNVADRFSYEQYF
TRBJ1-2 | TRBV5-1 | CASSGTGTGTHGYTF
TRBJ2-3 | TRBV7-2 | CASSLGPGGGDTQYF
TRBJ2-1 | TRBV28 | CASIPSGKYNEQFF
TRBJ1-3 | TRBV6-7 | CASYRNTSGNTIYF
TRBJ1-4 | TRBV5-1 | CASSLEGRGEKLFF
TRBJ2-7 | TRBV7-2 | CASSLFPGGFYEQYF
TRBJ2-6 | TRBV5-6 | CASSYPTGSGFLTF
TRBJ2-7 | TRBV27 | CASSWGTSGGAREQYF
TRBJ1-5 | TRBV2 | CASSVRYSNQPQHF
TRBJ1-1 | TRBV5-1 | CASSLGSSYGTEAFF
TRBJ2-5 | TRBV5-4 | CASSLLGGQETQYF
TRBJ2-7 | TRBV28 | CASSLDSGYYEQYF
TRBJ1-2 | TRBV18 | CASSPLPPDRDGYTF
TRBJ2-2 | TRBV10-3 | CAIMNGGGTGELFF
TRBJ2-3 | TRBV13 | CASSSSSGGTDTQYF
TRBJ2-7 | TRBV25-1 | CASSDFGSDEQYF
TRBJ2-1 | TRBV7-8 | CASSRAGTGRYNEQFF
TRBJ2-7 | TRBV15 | CATSWGKGQEYEQYF
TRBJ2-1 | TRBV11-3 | CASSPRTGGNEQFF
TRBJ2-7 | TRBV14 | CASRLSGTGPYEQYF